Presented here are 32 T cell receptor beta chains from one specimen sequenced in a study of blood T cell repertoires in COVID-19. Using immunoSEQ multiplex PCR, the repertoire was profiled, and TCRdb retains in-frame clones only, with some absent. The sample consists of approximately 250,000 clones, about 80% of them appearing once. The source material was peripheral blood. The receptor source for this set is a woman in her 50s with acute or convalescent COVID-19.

The CDR3 sequence: CSAQQGSGYGYTF. CDR3 DNA: TGCAGCGCACAACAGGGGTCTGGCTATGGCTACACCTTC. J is TRBJ1-2 and V is TRBV29-1; 7 positions match TRBD1. There are 13 residues in the CDR3. CDR1 is SQVTM and CDR2 is ANQGSEA in the germline V gene. The V and J ends lost 7 bases and 4 bases, in that order; junction bases with no gene match: 9.

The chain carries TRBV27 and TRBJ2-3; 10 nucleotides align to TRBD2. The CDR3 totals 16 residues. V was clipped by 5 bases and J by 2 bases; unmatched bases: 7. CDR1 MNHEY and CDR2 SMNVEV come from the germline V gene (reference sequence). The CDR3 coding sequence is TGTGCCAGCAGTCCCCGGACTAGCGGCACCACAGATACGCAGTATTTT. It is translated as CASSPRTSGTTDTQYF.

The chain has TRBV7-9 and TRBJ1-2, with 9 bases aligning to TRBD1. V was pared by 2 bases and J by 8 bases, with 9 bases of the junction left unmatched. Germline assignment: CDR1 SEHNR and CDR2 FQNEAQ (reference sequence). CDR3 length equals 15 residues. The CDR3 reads CASSLIWGTGQGYTF. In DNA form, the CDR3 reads TGTGCCAGCAGCTTAATATGGGGGACAGGGCAAGGCTACACCTTC.

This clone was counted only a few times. CDR3 in amino acids: CASRNAGSYGYTF. The CDR3 nucleotides read TGTGCCAGCCGTAACGCGGGGAGCTATGGCTACACCTTC. The chain has TRBV6-5 and TRBJ1-2; D gene uncertain. The CDR3 spans 13 residues. Germline CDR1 reads MNHEY; CDR2 reads SVGAGI. V was trimmed by 8 bases and J by 4 bases, leaving 14 bases between them.

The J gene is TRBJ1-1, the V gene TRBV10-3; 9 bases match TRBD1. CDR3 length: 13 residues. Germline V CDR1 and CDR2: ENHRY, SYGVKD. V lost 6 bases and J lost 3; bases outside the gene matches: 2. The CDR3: CAIRRTGDTEAFF. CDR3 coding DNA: TGTGCCATCAGACGGACAGGGGACACTGAAGCTTTCTTT.

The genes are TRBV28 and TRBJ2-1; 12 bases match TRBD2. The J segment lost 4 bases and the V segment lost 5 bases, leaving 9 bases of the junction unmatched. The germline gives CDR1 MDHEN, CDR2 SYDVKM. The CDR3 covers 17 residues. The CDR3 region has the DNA TGTGCCAGCAGTCCTTGGGGACTAGCGGGCGGATACAATGAGCAGTTCTTC. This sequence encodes CASSPWGLAGGYNEQFF.

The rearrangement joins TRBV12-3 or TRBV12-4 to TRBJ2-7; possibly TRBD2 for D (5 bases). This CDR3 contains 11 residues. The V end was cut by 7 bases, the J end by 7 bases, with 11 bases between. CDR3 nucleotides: TGTGCCAGCAACGCCGGAGGAGAGCAGTACTTC. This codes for CASNAGGEQYF.

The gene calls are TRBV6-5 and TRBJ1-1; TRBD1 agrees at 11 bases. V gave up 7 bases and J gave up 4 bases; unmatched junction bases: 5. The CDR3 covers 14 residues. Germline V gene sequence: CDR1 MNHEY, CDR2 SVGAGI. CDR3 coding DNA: TGTGCCAGCATTTGGGACAGGGGGAGCACTGAAGCTTTCTTT. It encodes CASIWDRGSTEAFF.

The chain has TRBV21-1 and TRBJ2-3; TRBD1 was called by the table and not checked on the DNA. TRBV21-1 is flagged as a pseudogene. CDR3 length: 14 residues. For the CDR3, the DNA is TGTGCCAGCAGCAACCTAGGGGGCACAGATACGCAGTATTTT. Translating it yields CASSNLGGTDTQYF.

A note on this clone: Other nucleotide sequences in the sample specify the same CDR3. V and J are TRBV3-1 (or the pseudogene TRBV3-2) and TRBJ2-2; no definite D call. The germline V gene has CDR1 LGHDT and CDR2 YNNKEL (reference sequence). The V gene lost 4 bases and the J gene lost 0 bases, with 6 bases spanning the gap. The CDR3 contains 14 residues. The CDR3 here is CASSPRTNTGELFF. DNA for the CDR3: TGTGCCAGCAGCCCTAGGACGAACACCGGGGAGCTGTTTTTT.

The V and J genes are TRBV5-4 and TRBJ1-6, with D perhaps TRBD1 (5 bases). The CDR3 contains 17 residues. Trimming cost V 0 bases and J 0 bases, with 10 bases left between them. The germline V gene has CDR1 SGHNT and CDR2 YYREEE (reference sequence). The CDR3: CASSLGQWSSYNSPLHF. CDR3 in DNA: TGTGCCAGCAGCTTGGGACAGTGGAGCTCCTATAATTCACCCCTCCACTTT.

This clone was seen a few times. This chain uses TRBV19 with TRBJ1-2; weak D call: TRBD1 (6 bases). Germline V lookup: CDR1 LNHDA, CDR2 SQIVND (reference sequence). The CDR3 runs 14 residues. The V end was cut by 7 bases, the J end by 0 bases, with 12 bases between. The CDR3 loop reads CASNRDTSNYGYTF. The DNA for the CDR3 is TGTGCCAGTAACCGGGACACTTCTAACTATGGCTACACCTTC.

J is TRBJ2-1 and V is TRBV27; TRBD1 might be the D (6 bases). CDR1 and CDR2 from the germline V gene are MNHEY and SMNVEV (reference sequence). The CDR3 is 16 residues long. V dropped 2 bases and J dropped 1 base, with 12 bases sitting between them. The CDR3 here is CASSLAAGTSYNEQFF. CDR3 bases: TGTGCCAGCAGTTTAGCAGCAGGGACATCCTACAATGAGCAGTTCTTC.

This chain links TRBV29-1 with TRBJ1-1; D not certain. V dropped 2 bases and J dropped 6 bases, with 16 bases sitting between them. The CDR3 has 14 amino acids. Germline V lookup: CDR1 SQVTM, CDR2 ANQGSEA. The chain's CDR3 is CSVERLGDGAEAFF. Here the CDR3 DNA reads TGCAGCGTTGAAAGACTAGGTGACGGCGCTGAAGCTTTCTTT.

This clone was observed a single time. CDR3 in amino acids: CASSPRTDYNEQFF. The CDR3 bases are TGTGCCAGCTCACCGCGGACAGATTACAATGAGCAGTTCTTC. This chain connects TRBV18 to TRBJ2-1, with a weak D call TRBD1 (6 bases). The V end lost 3 bases, the J end lost 4 bases, and 10 bases lay between the germline ends. Germline loops: CDR1 KGHSH, CDR2 LQKENI. CDR3 length equals 14 residues. The full variable domain, in which reference TRBV18 and TRBJ2-1 provide the parts outside the CDR3, is NAGVMQNPRHLVRRRGQEARLRCSPMKGHSHVYWYRQLPEEGLKFMVYLQKENIIDESGMPKERFSAEFPKEGPSILRIQQVVRGDSAAYFCASSPRTDYNEQFFGPGTRLTVL.

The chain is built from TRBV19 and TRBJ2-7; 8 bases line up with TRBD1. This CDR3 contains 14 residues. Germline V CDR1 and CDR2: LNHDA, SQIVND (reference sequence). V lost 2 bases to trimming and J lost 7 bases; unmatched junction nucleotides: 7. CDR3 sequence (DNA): TGTGCCAGTAGTATAATCCAGGGGGCGCGGGAGCAGTACTTC. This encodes CASSIIQGAREQYF.

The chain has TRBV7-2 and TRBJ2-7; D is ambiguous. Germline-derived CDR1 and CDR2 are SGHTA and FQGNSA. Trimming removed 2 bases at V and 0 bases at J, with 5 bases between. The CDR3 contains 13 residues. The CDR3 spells CASSLWSSYEQYF. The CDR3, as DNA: TGTGCCAGCAGCTTATGGAGCTCCTACGAGCAGTACTTC. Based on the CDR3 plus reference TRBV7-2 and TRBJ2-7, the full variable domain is GAGVSQSPSNKVTEKGKDVELRCDPISGHTALYWYRQSLGQGLEFLIYFQGNSAPDKSGLPSDRFSAERTGGSVSTLTIQRTQQEDSAVYLCASSLWSSYEQYFGPGTRLTVT.

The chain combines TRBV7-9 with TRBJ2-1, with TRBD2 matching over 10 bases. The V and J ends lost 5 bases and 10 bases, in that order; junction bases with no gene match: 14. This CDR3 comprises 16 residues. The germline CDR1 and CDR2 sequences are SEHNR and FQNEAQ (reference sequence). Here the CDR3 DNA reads TGTGCCAGCAGCCCCGATTTAAGCGGGGGGGCTTGGGAGCAGTTCTTC. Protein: CASSPDLSGGAWEQFF. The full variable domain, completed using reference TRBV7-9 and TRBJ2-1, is DTGVSQNPRHKITKRGQNVTFRCDPISEHNRLYWYRQTLGQGPEFLTYFQNEAQLEKSRLLSDRFSAERPKGSFSTLEIQRTEQGDSAMYLCASSPDLSGGAWEQFFGPGTRLTVL.

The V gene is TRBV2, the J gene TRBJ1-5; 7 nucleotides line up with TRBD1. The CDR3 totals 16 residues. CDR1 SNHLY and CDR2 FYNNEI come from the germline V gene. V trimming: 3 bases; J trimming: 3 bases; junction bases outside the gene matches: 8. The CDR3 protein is CASSDVVGGFNQPQHF. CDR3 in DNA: TGTGCCAGCAGTGATGTTGTAGGGGGCTTCAATCAGCCCCAGCATTTT.

CDR3 nucleotides: TGTGCCAGCGGACTAGTTCCAGATACGCAGTATTTT. As protein: CASGLVPDTQYF. The chain employs TRBV12-3 or TRBV12-4 and TRBJ2-3; 7 nucleotides match TRBD2. The CDR3 has 12 amino acids. V was pared by 8 bases and J by 4 bases, with 3 bases of the junction left unmatched.

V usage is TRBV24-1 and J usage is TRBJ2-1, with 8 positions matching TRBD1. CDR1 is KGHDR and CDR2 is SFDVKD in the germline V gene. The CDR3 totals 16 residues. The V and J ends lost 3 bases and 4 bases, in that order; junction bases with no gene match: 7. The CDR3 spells CATSDGDRGFYNEQFF. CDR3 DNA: TGTGCCACCAGTGATGGTGACAGGGGCTTTTACAATGAGCAGTTCTTC.

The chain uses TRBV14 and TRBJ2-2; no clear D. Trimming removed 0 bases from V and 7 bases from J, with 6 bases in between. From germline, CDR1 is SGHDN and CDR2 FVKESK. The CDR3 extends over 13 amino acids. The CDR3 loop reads CASSQDLGGELFF. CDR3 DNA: TGTGCCAGCAGCCAAGATCTCGGCGGGGAGCTGTTTTTT.

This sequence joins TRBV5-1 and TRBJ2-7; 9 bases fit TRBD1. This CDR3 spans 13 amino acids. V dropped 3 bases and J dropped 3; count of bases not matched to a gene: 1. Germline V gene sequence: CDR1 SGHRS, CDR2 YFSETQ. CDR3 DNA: TGCGCCAGCAGCTGGGGACAGGGCTACGAGCAGTACTTC. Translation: CASSWGQGYEQYF.

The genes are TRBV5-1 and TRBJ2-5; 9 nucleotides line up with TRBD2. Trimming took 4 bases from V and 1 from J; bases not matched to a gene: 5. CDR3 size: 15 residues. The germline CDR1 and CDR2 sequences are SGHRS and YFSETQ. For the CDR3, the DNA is TGCGCCAGCAGCCCTCAGACTAGCGGCCAAGAGACCCAGTACTTC. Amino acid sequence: CASSPQTSGQETQYF.

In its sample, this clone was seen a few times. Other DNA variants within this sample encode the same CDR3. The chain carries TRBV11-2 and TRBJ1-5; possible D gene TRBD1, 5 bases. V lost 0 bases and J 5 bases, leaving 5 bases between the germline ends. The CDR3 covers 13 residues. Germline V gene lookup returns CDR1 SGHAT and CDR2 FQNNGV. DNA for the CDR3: TGTGCCAGCAGCTTAGACAGGGATCAGCCCCAGCATTTT. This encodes CASSLDRDQPQHF. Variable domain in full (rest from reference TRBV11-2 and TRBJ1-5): EAGVAQSPRYKIIEKRQSVAFWCNPISGHATLYWYQQILGQGPKLLIQFQNNGVVDDSQLPKDRFSAERLKGVDSTLKIQPAKLEDSAVYLCASSLDRDQPQHFGDGTRLSIL.

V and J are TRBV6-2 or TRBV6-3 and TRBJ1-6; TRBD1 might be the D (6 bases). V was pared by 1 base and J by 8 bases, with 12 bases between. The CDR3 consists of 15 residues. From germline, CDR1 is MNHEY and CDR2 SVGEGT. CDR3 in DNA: TGTGCCAGCAGTTACTGGGGGCAGGGTGATTCACCCCTCCACTTT. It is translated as CASSYWGQGDSPLHF.

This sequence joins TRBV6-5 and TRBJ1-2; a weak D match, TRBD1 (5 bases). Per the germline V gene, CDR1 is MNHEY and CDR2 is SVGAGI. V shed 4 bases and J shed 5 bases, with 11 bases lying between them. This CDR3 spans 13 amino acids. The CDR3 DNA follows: TGTGCCAGCAGTTCGCCGGGGGGATATGGCTACACCTTC. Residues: CASSSPGGYGYTF.

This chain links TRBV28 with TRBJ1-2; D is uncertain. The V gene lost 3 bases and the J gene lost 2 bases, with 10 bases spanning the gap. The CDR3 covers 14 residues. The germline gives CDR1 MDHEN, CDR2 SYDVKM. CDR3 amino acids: CASSFFQTNYGYTF. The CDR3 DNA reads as TGTGCCAGCAGTTTTTTCCAGACAAACTATGGCTACACCTTC.

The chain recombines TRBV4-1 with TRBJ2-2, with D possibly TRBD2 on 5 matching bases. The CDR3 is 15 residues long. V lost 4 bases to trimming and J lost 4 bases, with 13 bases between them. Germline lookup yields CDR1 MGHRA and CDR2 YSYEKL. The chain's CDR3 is CASSPGMGSTGELFF. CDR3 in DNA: TGCGCCAGCAGCCCGGGGATGGGGAGCACCGGGGAGCTGTTTTTT.

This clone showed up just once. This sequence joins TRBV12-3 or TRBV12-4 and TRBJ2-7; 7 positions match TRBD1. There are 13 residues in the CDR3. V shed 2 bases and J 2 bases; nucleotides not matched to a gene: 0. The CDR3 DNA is TGTGCCAGCAGTTTAAGGGGGCCCTACGAGCAGTACTTC. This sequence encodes CASSLRGPYEQYF.

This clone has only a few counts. The CDR3 spells CASSDRQGTGNTIYF. CDR3 sequence (DNA): TGTGCCAGCAGCGATCGACAGGGGACTGGAAACACCATATATTTT. V is TRBV2 and J is TRBJ1-3; TRBD1 matches 8 bases. The CDR3 contains 15 residues. Germline V lookup: CDR1 SNHLY, CDR2 FYNNEI. The trim removed 6 bases at V and 2 bases at J, leaving 6 bases unmatched. Supplemented by reference TRBV2 and TRBJ1-3, the full variable domain reads EPEVTQTPSHQVTQMGQEVILRCVPISNHLYFYWYRQILGQKVEFLVSFYNNEISEKSEIFDDQFSVERPDGSNFTLKIRSTKLEDSAMYFCASSDRQGTGNTIYFGEGSWLTVV.

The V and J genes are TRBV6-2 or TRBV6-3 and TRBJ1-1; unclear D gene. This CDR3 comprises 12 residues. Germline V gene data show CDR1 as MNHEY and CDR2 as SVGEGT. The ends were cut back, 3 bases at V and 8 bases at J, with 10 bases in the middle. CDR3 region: CASSYVGVEAFF. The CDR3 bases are TGTGCCAGCAGTTATGTCGGGGTCGAAGCTTTCTTT.